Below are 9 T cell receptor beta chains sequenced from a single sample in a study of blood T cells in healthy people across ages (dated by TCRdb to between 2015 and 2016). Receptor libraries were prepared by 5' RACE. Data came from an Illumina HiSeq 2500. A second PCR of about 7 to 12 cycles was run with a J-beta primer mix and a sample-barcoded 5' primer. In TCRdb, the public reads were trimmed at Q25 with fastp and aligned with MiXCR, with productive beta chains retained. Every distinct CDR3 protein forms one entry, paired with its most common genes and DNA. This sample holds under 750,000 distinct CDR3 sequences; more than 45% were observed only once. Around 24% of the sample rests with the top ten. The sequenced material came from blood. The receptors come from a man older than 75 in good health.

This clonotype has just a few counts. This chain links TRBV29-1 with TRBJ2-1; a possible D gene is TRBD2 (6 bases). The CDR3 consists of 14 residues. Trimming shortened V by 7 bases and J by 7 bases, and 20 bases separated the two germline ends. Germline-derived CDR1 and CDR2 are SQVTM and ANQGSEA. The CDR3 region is CSGSSGPFRNEQFF. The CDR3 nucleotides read TGCAGCGGATCGAGCGGGCCCTTCCGGAATGAGCAGTTCTTC.

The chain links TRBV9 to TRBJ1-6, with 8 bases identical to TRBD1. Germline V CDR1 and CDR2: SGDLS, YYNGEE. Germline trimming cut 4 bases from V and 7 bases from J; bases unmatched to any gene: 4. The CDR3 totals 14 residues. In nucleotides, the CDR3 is TGTGCCAGCAGCAGGGGACAGGCAAATTCACCCCTCCACTTT. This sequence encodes CASSRGQANSPLHF.

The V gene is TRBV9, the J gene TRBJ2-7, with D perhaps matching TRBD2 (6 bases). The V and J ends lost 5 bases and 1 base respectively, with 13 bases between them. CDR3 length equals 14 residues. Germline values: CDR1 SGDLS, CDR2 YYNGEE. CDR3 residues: CASSSRLGSYEQYF. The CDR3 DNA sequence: TGTGCCAGCAGTTCAAGACTAGGTTCCTACGAGCAGTACTTC. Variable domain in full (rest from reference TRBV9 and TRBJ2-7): DSGVTQTPKHLITATGQRVTLRCSPRSGDLSVYWYQQSLDQGLQFLIQYYNGEERAKGNILERFSAQQFPDLHSELNLSSLELGDSALYFCASSSRLGSYEQYFGPGTRLTVT.

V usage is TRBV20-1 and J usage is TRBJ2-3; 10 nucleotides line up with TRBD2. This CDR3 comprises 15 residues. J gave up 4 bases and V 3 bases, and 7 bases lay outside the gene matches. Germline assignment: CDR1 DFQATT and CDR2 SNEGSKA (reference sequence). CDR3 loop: CSARKTSGFADTQYF. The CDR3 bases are TGCAGTGCTAGGAAGACTAGCGGGTTCGCAGATACGCAGTATTTT.

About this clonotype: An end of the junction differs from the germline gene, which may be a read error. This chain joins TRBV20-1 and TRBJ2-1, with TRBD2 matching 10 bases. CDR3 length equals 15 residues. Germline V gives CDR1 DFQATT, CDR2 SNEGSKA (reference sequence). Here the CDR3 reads CGARDLLAGTNEQFF. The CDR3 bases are TGCGGTGCTAGAGATTTACTAGCGGGGACCAATGAGCAGTTCTTC.

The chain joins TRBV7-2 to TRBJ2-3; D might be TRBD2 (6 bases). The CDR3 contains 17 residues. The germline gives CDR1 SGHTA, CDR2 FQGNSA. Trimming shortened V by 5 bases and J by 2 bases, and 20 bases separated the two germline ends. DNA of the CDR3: TGTGCCAGCAGCAAACAGAGGACTATGGGGGTCACAGATACGCAGTATTTT. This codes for CASSKQRTMGVTDTQYF.

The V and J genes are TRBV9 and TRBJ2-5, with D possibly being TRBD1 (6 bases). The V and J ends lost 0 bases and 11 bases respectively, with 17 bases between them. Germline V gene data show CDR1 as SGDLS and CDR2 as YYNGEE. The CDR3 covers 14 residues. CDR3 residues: CASSVDGGQLEQYF. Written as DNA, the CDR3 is TGTGCCAGCAGCGTAGATGGGGGACAACTTGAGCAGTACTTC.

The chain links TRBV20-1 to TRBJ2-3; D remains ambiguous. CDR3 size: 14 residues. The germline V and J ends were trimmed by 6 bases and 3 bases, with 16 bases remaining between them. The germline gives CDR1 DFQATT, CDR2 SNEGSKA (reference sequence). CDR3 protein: CSATRAAGTDTQYF. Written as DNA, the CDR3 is TGCAGTGCAACCCGGGCCGCCGGGACAGATACGCAGTATTTT.

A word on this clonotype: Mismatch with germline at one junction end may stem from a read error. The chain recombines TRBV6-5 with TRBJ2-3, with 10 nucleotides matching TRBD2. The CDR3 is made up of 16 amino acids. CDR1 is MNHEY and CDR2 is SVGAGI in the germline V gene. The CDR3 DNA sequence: TGTGCCAGCAGACGGGCTAGCGGGAGTCGCACAGGTACGCAGTATTTT. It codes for CASRRASGSRTGTQYF.